Given below is one T cell receptor beta chain in context. As yet, its antigen is unknown. The record originates from a study of blood T cells in healthy people across ages. General study results and limits: Donor CMV infection status was unknown, possibly confounding age-related changes in expanded clonotypes.

A second PCR of roughly 6 to 12 cycles used a sample-barcoded 5' primer and a J-beta primer mix. A minimum of 2.5 million CDR3-containing paired-end reads was obtained for each sample. TCRdb redid the calling of the 5' RACE reads with MiXCR, one entry per CDR3 protein. The sample carries 720,000 or so distinct CDR3 sequences, roughly 43% recorded once. Individuals who donated were healthy Caucasians from Russia aged about 6 to 95. The germline CDR1 and CDR2 sequences are DFQATT and SNEGSKA (reference sequence). The CDR3 loop spans 17 amino acids. V gave up 1 base and J gave up 7 bases; unmatched junction bases: 10.

The receptor comes from a man older than 75 in good health. The material sequenced was blood. This rearrangement joins TRBV20-1 to TRBJ2-1; 13 nucleotides line up with TRBD2. CDR3 in amino acids: CSARAETRTSGRNEQFF. The CDR3 coding sequence is TGCAGTGCTAGAGCCGAAACTCGGACTAGCGGGAGAAATGAGCAGTTCTTC.